The clone carrying this T cell receptor (beta chain) was recorded a few times. What it binds is unknown. Germline V gene lookup returns CDR1 SEHNR and CDR2 FQNEAQ (reference sequence). Trimming at V came to 4 bases and at J to 1 base, leaving 7 bases not matched to a gene. The CDR3 extends over 16 amino acids. Clones were read by immunoSEQ multiplex PCR, and TCRdb kept only the in-frame ones, dropping some. Of some 40,000 clones in the sample, 70% to 90% were seen once. This specimen comes from a study of CD4 T cells in relation to SARS-CoV-2 and coronaviruses. Study information: Shared crossreactive spike epitopes were mapped to their HLA restriction.

Regarding the study as a whole: Memory recall responses, not primary responses primed in culture, are what the assay detects.

The sequence was obtained from an adult with COVID-19. The chain carries TRBV7-9 and TRBJ2-3; 8 bases match TRBD2. What was sequenced was memory CD4+ T cells from PBMCs. Here the CDR3 DNA reads TGTGCCAGCAGCTACCCCTCGGGGGGGGGCACAGATACGCAGTATTTT. Encoded protein: CASSYPSGGGTDTQYF.